This TCR beta chain is from a study of beta chain features in type 1 diabetes. Study-wide results and limits: A moderate, significant TCRB CDR3 shortening appeared in type 1 diabetes across four CD4+ subsets.

Via the markers CD45RO/CCR7/CD25/CD127/CD95/CD27, stem cell-like memory, regulatory, central memory and naive CD4+ cells were sorted. Sequenced material consisted of expressed TCRB transcripts (all of the isolated RNA was reverse transcribed). The method was immunoSEQ multiplex PCR; TCRdb's version includes in-frame clones alone and lacks a portion of them. Here the sample spans 310,000 or so clones, 15% being singletons. This clone was detected only a few times. Antigen: not known. CDR1 and CDR2 from the germline V gene are SGHRS and YFSETQ. The CDR3 contains 16 residues. V shed 4 bases and J shed 3 bases, with 19 bases lying between them.

The sequence was collected from a man aged 18 to 30 with type 1 diabetes. The V gene is TRBV5-1, the J gene TRBJ2-5; D may be TRBD1 (7 bases). The specimen was naive CD4+ T cells from blood. The CDR3 loop is CASSVLRQGGEETQYF. The DNA of the CDR3 is TGCGCCAGCAGCGTCCTTAGACAGGGAGGCGAAGAGACCCAGTACTTC.